One and the same sample provided the 6 T cell receptor beta chains below, sequenced in a study of blood T cell repertoires in COVID-19. Only in-frame clones appear in the TCRdb table, and some are missing; sequencing was by immunoSEQ multiplex PCR. The sample holds about 330,000 clones; about 92% are singletons and the top ten take approximately 17%. Material: PBMCs or T cells enriched from blood (not recorded which). The receptors originated from a woman aged 25 to 39 who had recovered from COVID-19.

The chain recombines TRBV21-1 with TRBJ1-1. TRBV21-1 is recorded as a pseudogene. This CDR3 region has 13 residues. This chain's CDR3 is CASSIPTNTEAFF. CDR3 nucleotide sequence: TGTGCCAGCAGCATTCCTACGAACACTGAAGCTTTCTTT.

This clone was detected once. The chain combines TRBV11-3 with TRBJ1-2; the D gene is possibly TRBD1 (5 bases). Trimming took off 2 bases at V and 2 bases at J, with 15 bases between the two ends. Germline V gene lookup returns CDR1 SGHNT and CDR2 YENEEA. The CDR3 totals 16 residues. This CDR3 is CASSLWLGGENYGYTF. DNA of the CDR3: TGTGCCAGCAGCTTATGGTTGGGAGGGGAAAACTATGGCTACACCTTC.

V is TRBV2 and J is TRBJ1-1; tentative D call: TRBD1 (5 bases). This CDR3 contains 16 residues. Trimming removed 5 bases from V and 1 base from J, with 17 bases in between. Germline assignment: CDR1 SNHLY and CDR2 FYNNEI. DNA for the CDR3: TGTGCCAGCAGTCCAGCTTGGAAGGGGCCGAACACTGAAGCTTTCTTT. Its translation: CASSPAWKGPNTEAFF. The full variable domain, in which reference TRBV2 and TRBJ1-1 provide the parts outside the CDR3, is EPEVTQTPSHQVTQMGQEVILRCVPISNHLYFYWYRQILGQKVEFLVSFYNNEISEKSEIFDDQFSVERPDGSNFTLKIRSTKLEDSAMYFCASSPAWKGPNTEAFFGQGTRLTVV.

The chain has TRBV7-9 and TRBJ2-1; 11 bases agree with TRBD1. The CDR3 has 18 residues. V lost 8 bases, J lost 6 bases, and 18 bases stayed unmatched. Looked up from germline, CDR1 is SEHNR and CDR2 is FQNEAQ (reference sequence). Here the CDR3 reads CASYRTWGQGEISNEQFF. The CDR3 DNA reads as TGTGCCAGCTATCGGACATGGGGACAGGGGGAAATTAGCAATGAGCAGTTCTTC.

The V and J genes are TRBV27 and TRBJ1-1, with 7 bases identical to TRBD1. The germline gives CDR1 MNHEY, CDR2 SMNVEV (reference sequence). After removal of 9 bases from V and 5 bases from J, the junction contained 9 bases not matched to a gene. This CDR3 contains 13 residues. CDR3 region: CASRQGLRTEAFF. The CDR3 DNA sequence: TGTGCCAGTCGACAGGGTCTAAGGACTGAAGCTTTCTTT.

The CDR3 DNA reads as TGTGCCAGCAGCGTAGCTCTGGGGGCGCTCACTGAAGCTTTCTTT. Its protein is CASSVALGALTEAFF. This chain links TRBV9 with TRBJ1-1; D is possibly TRBD1 (6 bases). Deletions cut 0 bases from V and 4 bases from J, with 13 bases between. The V gene's germline CDR1 is SGDLS and CDR2 YYNGEE. The CDR3 length is 15 residues.